Following are 28 T cell receptor beta chains from one sample sequenced in a study of blood T cell repertoires in COVID-19. TCRdb keeps only in-frame clones here, not all; method: immunoSEQ multiplex PCR. The sample yields a few hundred thousand clones, about 90% seen once. Input material: peripheral blood. All receptors come from a man between 18 and 29 years old with COVID-19, enrolled during active disease.

The chain has TRBV2 and TRBJ2-7; 7 nucleotides match TRBD2. Trimming removed 4 bases from V and 2 bases from J; junction bases left unmatched: 8. Germline assignment: CDR1 SNHLY and CDR2 FYNNEI. The CDR3 is 15 residues long. In DNA, the CDR3 is TGTGCCAGCAGTGTAGGCGGGAGCTATGCCTACGAGCAGTACTTC. Translation gives CASSVGGSYAYEQYF.

The rearrangement uses TRBV30 and TRBJ1-4; no firm D call. Germline CDR1 GTSNPN, CDR2 SVGIG (reference sequence). The CDR3 totals 14 residues. V dropped 3 bases and J dropped 0 bases, with 8 bases sitting between them. CDR3 sequence (DNA): TGTGCCTGGAGCGACGGGGCAACTAATGAAAAACTGTTTTTT. Amino acids: CAWSDGATNEKLFF.

V is TRBV5-1 and J is TRBJ2-5; 13 nucleotides match TRBD2. The ends lost 4 bases at V and 5 bases at J; junction bases unmatched: 8. Germline CDR1 and CDR2: SGHRS and YFSETQ. The length of the CDR3 is 16 residues. The CDR3 sequence: CASSGLGLAGVETQYF. CDR3 DNA: TGCGCCAGCAGCGGCTTAGGACTAGCGGGAGTGGAGACCCAGTACTTC.

This chain links TRBV4-1 with TRBJ1-1; the match to TRBD1 covers 7 bases. Germline V gene lookup returns CDR1 MGHRA and CDR2 YSYEKL. This CDR3 is 16 amino acids long. V trimming: 6 bases; J trimming: 3 bases; junction bases outside the gene matches: 13. The CDR3 nucleotides are TGCGCCAGCAGAGGCTCTCGGGAAACAGGGGACACTGAAGCTTTCTTT. This encodes CASRGSRETGDTEAFF.

This chain links TRBV29-1 with TRBJ2-7; 7 nucleotides line up with TRBD1. Germline V gene lookup returns CDR1 SQVTM and CDR2 ANQGSEA. The ends lost 4 bases at V and 3 bases at J; junction bases unmatched: 9. This CDR3 has 14 amino acids. The CDR3 is CSVGGRQGDYEQYF. The CDR3, as DNA: TGCAGCGTTGGCGGCAGGCAGGGGGACTACGAGCAGTACTTC.

The chain couples TRBV5-4 to TRBJ2-7; maybe TRBD2 (5 bases). V was clipped by 3 bases and J by 0 bases, with 7 bases between them. Germline CDR1 and CDR2: SGHNT and YYREEE (reference sequence). This CDR3 contains 13 residues. CDR3 DNA: TGTGCCAGCAGCTACGAGGGCTCCTACGAGCAGTACTTC. It yields the protein CASSYEGSYEQYF. The full variable domain, with the rest looked up from reference TRBV5-4 and TRBJ2-7, is ETGVTQSPTHLIKTRGQQVTLRCSSQSGHNTVSWYQQALGQGPQFIFQYYREEENGRGNFPPRFSGLQFPNYSSELNVNALELDDSALYLCASSYEGSYEQYFGPGTRLTVT.

The V gene is TRBV6-1, the J gene TRBJ2-7; 9 bases align to TRBD1. The CDR3 sequence is 13 residues long. J lost 6 bases, V lost 1 base, and 1 base had no gene match. The germline gives CDR1 MNHNS, CDR2 SASEGT. CDR3 protein: CASSEVQGAEQYF. DNA of the CDR3: TGTGCCAGCAGTGAAGTACAGGGGGCCGAGCAGTACTTC.

In its sample, this clone was seen once. The rearrangement joins TRBV6-5 to TRBJ1-2; the D gene is possibly TRBD1 (5 bases). Germline assignment: CDR1 MNHEY and CDR2 SVGAGI. This CDR3 region has 13 residues. Trimming removed 3 bases from V and 6 bases from J, with 11 bases in between. The CDR3 region is CASSYFGGNGYTF. For the CDR3, the DNA is TGTGCCAGCAGTTATTTCGGGGGGAATGGCTACACCTTC.

This clone turned up a few times. The chain employs TRBV6-6 and TRBJ2-5, with a tentative D call TRBD1 (6 bases). The CDR3 has 16 amino acids. CDR1 and CDR2 from the germline V gene are MNHNY and SVGAGI (reference sequence). Trimming cost V 5 bases and J 0 bases, with 16 bases left between them. CDR3 in DNA: TGTGCCAGCAGTCTTGGATTAGGGGGATACCAAGAGACCCAGTACTTC. It specifies CASSLGLGGYQETQYF.

The chain joins TRBV3-1 (or the pseudogene TRBV3-2) to TRBJ2-2, with D perhaps TRBD2 (7 bases). The CDR3 contains 16 residues. The V end was cut by 2 bases, the J end by 3 bases, with 13 bases between. Germline V gene sequence: CDR1 LGHDT, CDR2 YNNKEL (reference sequence). DNA for the CDR3: TGTGCCAGCAGCCAACCAAGGGGGGGGGACACCGGGGAGCTGTTTTTT. It is translated as CASSQPRGGDTGELFF.

This clone was found a few times. The V gene is TRBV27, the J gene TRBJ2-1, with 9 bases that match TRBD2. Germline values: CDR1 MNHEY, CDR2 SMNVEV (reference sequence). The CDR3 loop spans 14 amino acids. V gave up 5 bases and J gave up 4 bases; unmatched junction bases: 3. The CDR3 nucleotides are TGTGCCAGCAGTCGTAGCGGGGGTTACAATGAGCAGTTCTTC. Its protein is CASSRSGGYNEQFF.

The chain has TRBV9 and TRBJ2-7, with TRBD2 matching over 7 bases. CDR1 is SGDLS, CDR2 YYNGEE, per germline. The CDR3 is 13 amino acids. V dropped 0 bases and J dropped 6; count of bases not matched to a gene: 3. The CDR3 spells CASSVGEGTEQYF. In nucleotides, the CDR3 is TGTGCCAGCAGCGTAGGGGAGGGGACCGAGCAGTACTTC.

The chain recombines TRBV7-8 with TRBJ1-3; D perhaps matches TRBD1 (6 bases). The length of the CDR3 is 15 residues. V was cut by 6 bases and J by 2 bases, with 14 bases left in between. Germline V CDR1 and CDR2: SGHVS, FQNEAQ. The CDR3 sequence: CASRSRTAPGNTIYF. For the CDR3, the DNA is TGTGCCAGCAGATCCCGGACAGCTCCTGGAAACACCATATATTTT.

CDR3 sequence (DNA): TGTGCCAGCAGTCGAACCACAGGGGGCCGATCGACTGAAGCTTTCTTT. Protein: CASSRTTGGRSTEAFF. The chain uses TRBV6-6 and TRBJ1-1, with 9 bases that match TRBD1. The CDR3 is 16 amino acids. Per germline, CDR1 MNHNY and CDR2 SVGAGI (reference sequence). V was clipped by 5 bases and J by 5 bases; unmatched bases: 12.

V gene TRBV6-2 or TRBV6-3 combines with J gene TRBJ1-2; D is perhaps TRBD1 (5 bases). The CDR3 loop spans 15 amino acids. Trimming left V 3 bases short and J 0 bases short, with 11 bases between. Per the germline V gene, CDR1 is MNHEY and CDR2 is SVGEGT. The CDR3 bases are TGTGCCAGCAGTTATTTGGCAGGGACTAACTATGGCTACACCTTC. This codes for CASSYLAGTNYGYTF.

This chain links TRBV5-5 with TRBJ2-7, with 13 bases identical to TRBD2. Germline loops: CDR1 SGHKS, CDR2 YYEKEE (reference sequence). The length of the CDR3 is 18 residues. V lost 5 bases to trimming and J lost 1 base; unmatched junction nucleotides: 12. The DNA of the CDR3 is TGTGCCAGCAGTCGCCGTAGGACTAGCGGGGGAGGGTCCTACGAGCAGTACTTC. This gives the protein CASSRRRTSGGGSYEQYF.

The chain couples TRBV18 to TRBJ2-3; D is possibly TRBD1 (6 bases). Trimming stripped 6 bases from V and 3 bases from J, with 16 bases between. Germline CDR1 KGHSH, CDR2 LQKENI. This CDR3 has 15 amino acids. The CDR3 reads CASSPQGLTTDTQYF. The CDR3 nucleotides read TGTGCCAGCTCGCCCCAGGGGTTAACAACAGATACGCAGTATTTT.

The gene calls are TRBV19 and TRBJ1-2, with 11 bases aligning to TRBD1. Germline CDR1 and CDR2: LNHDA and SQIVND (reference sequence). Losses at the gene ends were 6 bases for V and 3 bases for J; bases not matched to a gene: 6. The CDR3 totals 15 residues. The chain's CDR3 is CASSDGQGAYYGYTF. In DNA form, the CDR3 reads TGTGCCAGTAGCGATGGACAGGGGGCCTACTATGGCTACACCTTC.

For this clone: Distinct nucleotide sequences in the sample also encode this CDR3. The V and J genes are TRBV12-3 or TRBV12-4 and TRBJ1-2; D is unclear. The CDR3 is made up of 13 amino acids. V lost 1 base and J lost 2, with 5 bases in between. The CDR3 nucleotides are TGTGCCAGCAGTTTAGGAGTGAACTATGGCTACACCTTC. Translation: CASSLGVNYGYTF.

The chain uses TRBV19 and TRBJ2-7, with D perhaps matching TRBD2 (5 bases). The V end was cut by 9 bases, the J end by 6 bases, with 18 bases between. This CDR3 is built from 13 residues. Germline-derived CDR1 and CDR2 are LNHDA and SQIVND (reference sequence). The CDR3: CASSPGTRSEQYF. CDR3 coding DNA: TGTGCCAGCTCACCGGGAACCCGATCCGAGCAGTACTTC.

V gene TRBV23-1 combines with J gene TRBJ2-7; TRBD1 might be the D (6 bases). TRBV23-1 falls under the ORF class, with uncertain function. Trimming left V 5 bases short and J 7 bases short, with 12 bases between. The CDR3 sequence is 12 residues long. CDR3: CASSRKGGEQYF. CDR3 DNA sequence: TGCGCCAGCAGTAGGAAAGGGGGAGAGCAGTACTTC.

This rearrangement joins TRBV5-8 to TRBJ2-2; no reliable D call. This CDR3 region has 15 residues. The V gene lost 4 bases and the J gene lost 3 bases, with 13 bases spanning the gap. Germline V gene sequence: CDR1 SGHTS, CDR2 YDEGEE. The CDR3 here is CASSLSLSHTGELFF. CDR3 nucleotide sequence: TGTGCCAGCAGCCTATCCCTTAGTCACACCGGGGAGCTGTTTTTT.

In this sample, this clone turned up once. CDR3 sequence (DNA): TGTGCCAGCAGCCCCGGGGTAGCGGGAGTAGGAGATACGCAGTATTTT. Protein product: CASSPGVAGVGDTQYF. This chain connects TRBV5-4 to TRBJ2-3; 9 bases agree with TRBD2. This CDR3 is built from 16 residues. With V trimmed by 4 bases and J by 5 bases, 11 bases remained unmatched. The germline V gene has CDR1 SGHNT and CDR2 YYREEE (reference sequence).

The chain uses TRBV2 and TRBJ1-5, with TRBD1 identical over 12 bases. With 6 bases clipped from V and 2 bases from J, the junction kept 11 bases outside the gene matches. Germline V gene sequence: CDR1 SNHLY, CDR2 FYNNEI. The CDR3 totals 18 residues. In DNA, the CDR3 is TGTGCCAGCAGGGATCGAACCGGGACAGGGGGCGGCAATCAGCCCCAGCATTTT. It translates to CASRDRTGTGGGNQPQHF.

J is TRBJ2-5 and V is TRBV28; possibly TRBD1 for D (5 bases). The germline gives CDR1 MDHEN, CDR2 SYDVKM. Deletions cut 6 bases from V and 1 base from J, with 12 bases between. The CDR3 totals 14 residues. CDR3 residues: CASRQGLVQETQYF. CDR3 coding DNA: TGTGCCAGCAGGCAGGGTCTAGTCCAAGAGACCCAGTACTTC.

The chain has TRBV6-5 and TRBJ2-7, with a possible D match to TRBD2 (6 bases). Deletions cut 6 bases from V and 1 base from J, with 13 bases between. The germline CDR1 and CDR2 sequences are MNHEY and SVGAGI. The CDR3 contains 14 residues. As DNA, the CDR3 is TGTGCCAGCAGAACCCACGGGGGATCCTACGAGCAGTACTTC. This translates into CASRTHGGSYEQYF.

The rearrangement joins TRBV6-5 to TRBJ2-2, with D uncertain. The germline gives CDR1 MNHEY, CDR2 SVGAGI. This CDR3 comprises 14 residues. V shed 0 bases and J shed 10 bases, with 12 bases lying between them. The CDR3 sequence: CASSYSGLLKELFF. As DNA, the CDR3 is TGTGCCAGCAGTTACTCGGGCCTGTTAAAGGAGCTGTTTTTT.

The rearrangement joins TRBV4-1 to TRBJ2-2; the D gene is possibly TRBD2 (6 bases). CDR1 is MGHRA, CDR2 YSYEKL, per germline. This CDR3 has 15 amino acids. Trimming removed 2 bases from V and 2 bases from J, with 9 bases in between. CDR3 region: CASSQRDSNTGELFF. The CDR3 DNA sequence: TGCGCCAGCAGCCAACGGGACTCCAACACCGGGGAGCTGTTTTTT.